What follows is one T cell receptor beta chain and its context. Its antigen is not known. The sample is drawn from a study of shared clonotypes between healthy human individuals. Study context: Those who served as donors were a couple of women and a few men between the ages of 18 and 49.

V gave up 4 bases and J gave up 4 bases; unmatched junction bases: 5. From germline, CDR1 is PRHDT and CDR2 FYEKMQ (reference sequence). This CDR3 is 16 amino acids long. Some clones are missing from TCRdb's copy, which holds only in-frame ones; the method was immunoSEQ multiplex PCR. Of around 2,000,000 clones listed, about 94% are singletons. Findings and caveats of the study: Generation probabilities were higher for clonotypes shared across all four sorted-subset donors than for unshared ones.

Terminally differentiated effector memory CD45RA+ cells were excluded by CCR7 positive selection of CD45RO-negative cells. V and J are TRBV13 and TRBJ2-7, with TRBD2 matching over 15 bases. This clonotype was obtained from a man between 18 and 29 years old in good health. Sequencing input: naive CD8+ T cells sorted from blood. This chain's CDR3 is CASSSWGLAGGYEQYF. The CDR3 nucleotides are TGTGCCAGCAGCTCCTGGGGACTAGCGGGGGGATACGAGCAGTACTTC.